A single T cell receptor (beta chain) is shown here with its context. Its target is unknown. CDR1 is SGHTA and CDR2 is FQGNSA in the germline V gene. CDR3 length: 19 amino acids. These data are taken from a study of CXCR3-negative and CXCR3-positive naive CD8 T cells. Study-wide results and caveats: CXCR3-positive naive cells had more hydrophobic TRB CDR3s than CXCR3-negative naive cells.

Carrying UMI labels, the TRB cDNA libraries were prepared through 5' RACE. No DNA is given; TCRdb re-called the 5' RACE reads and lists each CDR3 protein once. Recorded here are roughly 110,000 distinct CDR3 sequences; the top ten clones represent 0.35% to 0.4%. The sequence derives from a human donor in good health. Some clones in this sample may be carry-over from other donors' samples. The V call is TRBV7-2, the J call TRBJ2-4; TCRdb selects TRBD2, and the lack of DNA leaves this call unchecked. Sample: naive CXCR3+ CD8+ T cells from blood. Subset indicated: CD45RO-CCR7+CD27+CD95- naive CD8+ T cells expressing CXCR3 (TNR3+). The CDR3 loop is CASSPKTGTSGIAKNIQYF.